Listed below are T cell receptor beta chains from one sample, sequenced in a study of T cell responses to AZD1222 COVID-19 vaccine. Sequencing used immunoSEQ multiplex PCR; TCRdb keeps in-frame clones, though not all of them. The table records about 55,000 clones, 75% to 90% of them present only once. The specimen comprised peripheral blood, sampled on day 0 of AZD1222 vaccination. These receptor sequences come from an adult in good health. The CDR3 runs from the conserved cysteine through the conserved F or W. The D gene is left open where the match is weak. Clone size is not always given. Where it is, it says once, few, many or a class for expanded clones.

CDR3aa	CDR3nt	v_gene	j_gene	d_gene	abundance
CASSLTGQVNTEAFF	TGTGCCAGCAGCTTAACGGGTCAGGTGAACACTGAAGCTTTCTTT	TRBV7-3	TRBJ1-1	NA	NA
CASRPDFYNEQFF	TGTGCCAGCAGACCCGACTTCTACAATGAGCAGTTCTTC	TRBV5-5	TRBJ2-1	NA	NA
CASSVGFSTDTQYF	TGTGCCAGCAGCGTGGGGTTTAGCACAGATACGCAGTATTTT	TRBV11-2	TRBJ2-3	NA	NA
CASRMGGTGGQSDLHF	TGTGCCAGTAGAATGGGGGGGACAGGGGGTCAATCGGACCTCCACTTT	TRBV19	TRBJ1-6	TRBD1	NA
CATSASQQETQYF	TGTGCCACCTCAGCTTCACAACAAGAGACCCAGTACTTC	TRBV27	TRBJ2-5	NA	NA
CASSLGGSAEQFF	TGTGCCAGCAGCTTAGGCGGGAGCGCCGAGCAGTTCTTC	TRBV11-2	TRBJ2-1	TRBD2	NA
CASSSTSDPGNTIYF	TGCGCCAGCAGCTCCACCAGTGATCCCGGAAACACCATATATTTT	TRBV5-1	TRBJ1-3	NA	NA
CASSQFDRGYKYSNQPQHF	TGCGCCAGCAGCCAATTCGACAGGGGCTATAAGTATAGCAATCAGCCCCAGCATTTT	TRBV4-1	TRBJ1-5	TRBD1	NA
CASSLIQGMSPLHF	TGTGCCAGCAGCTTAATCCAGGGGATGTCACCCCTCCACTTT	TRBV7-9	TRBJ1-6	NA	NA
CASSPNLTGELFF	TGTGCCAGCAGCCCGAACCTGACCGGGGAGCTGTTTTTT	TRBV7-2	TRBJ2-2	NA	NA
CASSQDMGYTF	TGTGCCAGCAGCCAAGATATGGGCTACACCTTC	TRBV3-1/TRBV3-2	TRBJ1-2	NA	NA
CASSLRTDRISGNTIYF	TGTGCCAGCAGCCTGCGGACAGACCGGATCTCTGGAAACACCATATATTTT	TRBV11-2	TRBJ1-3	NA	NA
CASSLLSVGASRYNEQFF	TGTGCCAGCAGCTTACTAAGTGTGGGCGCCAGTAGATACAATGAGCAGTTCTTC	TRBV11-2	TRBJ2-1	NA	NA
CASRVGQNSNQPQHF	TGTGCCAGTCGGGTGGGGCAGAATAGCAATCAGCCCCAGCATTTT	TRBV19	TRBJ1-5	NA	NA
CATRGVLYNEQFF	TGTGCCACTAGAGGGGTTCTCTACAATGAGCAGTTCTTC	TRBV19	TRBJ2-1	NA	NA
CAISGGTPYEQYF	TGTGCCATCAGCGGTGGGACACCATACGAGCAGTACTTC	TRBV10-3	TRBJ2-7	NA	NA
CASRRTGVETQYF	TGTGCCAGCAGGCGGACAGGGGTAGAGACCCAGTACTTC	TRBV3-1/TRBV3-2	TRBJ2-5	TRBD1	NA
CASSFQGNYGYTF	TGTGCCAGCAGCTTCCAGGGGAACTATGGCTACACCTTC	TRBV5-4	TRBJ1-2	NA	NA
CASSVRLAGDGDTQYF	TGTGCCAGCAGTGTGCGACTAGCGGGAGATGGAGATACGCAGTATTTT	TRBV6-1	TRBJ2-3	TRBD2	NA
CASSQVIYNEQFF	TGTGCCAGCAGCCAAGTTATCTACAATGAGCAGTTCTTC	TRBV3-1/TRBV3-2	TRBJ2-1	NA	NA
CASSVYSGGGYTF	TGTGCCAGCAGCGTCTATTCAGGGGGTGGCTACACCTTC	TRBV7-2	TRBJ1-2	TRBD1	NA
CASSQEGDTEAFF	TGTGCCAGCAGCCAAGAAGGGGACACTGAAGCTTTCTTT	TRBV4-2	TRBJ1-1	NA	NA
CASSTGTGADEAFF	TGTGCCAGTAGTACCGGGACAGGGGCGGATGAAGCTTTCTTT	TRBV19	TRBJ1-1	TRBD1	NA
CASRASSDRDHEQYF	TGTGCCAGCAGAGCTTCCTCGGACAGGGACCACGAGCAGTACTTC	TRBV6-5	TRBJ2-7	TRBD1	NA
CASSSETDSSYEQYF	TGTGCCAGCAGCTCAGAGACTGATAGCTCCTACGAGCAGTACTTC	TRBV7-8	TRBJ2-7	NA	few
CASGRGSEKLFF	TGTGCCAGCGGTCGGGGAAGCGAAAAACTGTTTTTT	TRBV2	TRBJ1-4	NA	once
CASSLGTSGRSGMEQFF	TGTGCCAGCAGCCTCGGGACTAGCGGGAGGTCGGGGATGGAGCAGTTCTTC	TRBV5-4	TRBJ2-1	TRBD2	NA